This passage covers 12 T cell receptor beta chains from one sample sequenced in a study of control samples from healthy donors and cancer patients. Some clones are missing from TCRdb's copy, which holds only in-frame ones; the method was immunoSEQ multiplex PCR. The sample shows approximately 58,000 clones, 75% to 90% of them seen only once. The sample was PBMCs. The receptor source for this set is a man in his sixties with head and neck cancer.

CDR3 residues: CAISLAGGGQGTSTSRATYGYTF. CDR3 bases: TGTGCCATCAGTCTCGCCGGAGGGGGACAGGGTACCTCTACCTCTCGGGCGACCTATGGCTACACCTTC. The chain combines TRBV10-3 with TRBJ1-2, with 9 bases lining up with TRBD1. With V trimmed by 5 bases and J by 4 bases, 32 bases remained unmatched. The length of the CDR3 is 23 residues. Germline values: CDR1 ENHRY, CDR2 SYGVKD.

The rearrangement uses TRBV9 and TRBJ2-3, with D perhaps matching TRBD2 (5 bases). Deletions cut 0 bases from V and 3 bases from J, with 8 bases between. Germline loops: CDR1 SGDLS, CDR2 YYNGEE. The CDR3 runs to 14 residues. CDR3 bases: TGTGCCAGCAGCGTAGGCGGGTGGACAGATACGCAGTATTTT. Its protein product is CASSVGGWTDTQYF.

This clone appeared once. The rearrangement uses TRBV3-1 (or the pseudogene TRBV3-2) and TRBJ1-2, with TRBD1 matching over 10 bases. V lost 4 bases, J lost 2 bases, and 1 base stayed unmatched. Germline assignment: CDR1 LGHDT and CDR2 YNNKEL (reference sequence). The CDR3 contains 14 residues. The CDR3 loop reads CASSLGQGNYGYTF. In nucleotides, the CDR3 is TGTGCCAGCAGCCTGGGACAGGGGAACTATGGCTACACCTTC.

V is TRBV10-2 and J is TRBJ1-3; 7 nucleotides line up with TRBD1. With V trimmed by 8 bases and J by 3 bases, 7 bases remained unmatched. Germline CDR1 is WSHSY and CDR2 is SAAADI. The CDR3 extends over 14 amino acids. CDR3 loop: CASQEGTVGNTIYF. As DNA, the CDR3 is TGCGCCAGCCAAGAGGGGACAGTTGGAAACACCATATATTTT.

The chain couples TRBV5-6 to TRBJ2-3; the D gene is possibly TRBD2 (5 bases). The germline V gene has CDR1 SGHDT and CDR2 YYEEEE. The length of the CDR3 is 15 residues. The V end lost 1 base, the J end lost 4 bases, and 13 bases lay between the germline ends. The CDR3 DNA reads as TGTGCCAGCAGCTTGCCCATAACCGGGGCAGATACGCAGTATTTT. It yields the protein CASSLPITGADTQYF.

The chain uses TRBV11-1 and TRBJ2-3, with a tentative D call TRBD2 (7 bases). Germline V CDR1 and CDR2: SGHAT, FQDESV (reference sequence). This CDR3 is built from 16 residues. Trimming removed 5 bases at V and 7 bases at J, with 22 bases between. The CDR3 bases are TGTGCCAGCAGCCAAGGTGGCAAGGGGGGGGGACATACGCAGTATTTT. Its translation: CASSQGGKGGGHTQYF.

V gene TRBV7-3 combines with J gene TRBJ1-1; 9 nucleotides agree with TRBD1. The CDR3 has 13 residues. Germline CDR1 reads SGHTA; CDR2 reads FQGTGA. The ends lost 3 bases at V and 8 bases at J; junction bases unmatched: 4. CDR3 in DNA: TGTGCCAGCAGCTTTTCAGGGACAGGGGAAGCTTTCTTT. This codes for CASSFSGTGEAFF.

This clone was seen only once. The chain is built from TRBV6-5 and TRBJ2-5; possibly TRBD1 or TRBD2 for D (5 bases each). The V gene's germline CDR1 is MNHEY and CDR2 SVGAGI. The CDR3 extends over 16 amino acids. V was clipped by 0 bases and J by 4 bases, with 15 bases between them. The CDR3 region is CASSYSSTQGRETQYF. CDR3 sequence (DNA): TGTGCCAGCAGTTACTCGAGTACCCAGGGACGAGAGACCCAGTACTTC.

This chain links TRBV6-2 or TRBV6-3 with TRBJ2-7; D possibly matches TRBD1 or TRBD2 (5 bases each). Germline values: CDR1 MNHEY, CDR2 SVGEGT. Trimming cost V 5 bases and J 2 bases, with 19 bases left between them. CDR3 length: 16 amino acids. This chain's CDR3 is CASSQGPGTGTYEQYF. The CDR3 nucleotides read TGTGCCAGCAGTCAAGGACCAGGGACCGGTACCTACGAGCAGTACTTC.

J is TRBJ1-6 and V is TRBV7-2; tentative D call: TRBD1 (5 bases). The CDR3 is 15 amino acids. V was clipped by 0 bases and J by 7 bases, with 10 bases between them. The germline V gene has CDR1 SGHTA and CDR2 FQGNSA. The CDR3 loop reads CASSLALGGNSPLHF. CDR3 in DNA: TGTGCCAGCAGCTTAGCGCTCGGGGGGAATTCACCCCTCCACTTT.

This clone appeared a few times. The chain links TRBV25-1 to TRBJ1-2; 7 bases line up with TRBD1. V was clipped by 6 bases and J by 7 bases; unmatched bases: 5. From germline, CDR1 is MGHDK and CDR2 SYGVNS. There are 12 residues in the CDR3. In DNA form, the CDR3 reads TGTGCCAGCAGGACAGGGTTCCGTGGCTACACCTTC. It codes for CASRTGFRGYTF.

This chain joins TRBV5-4 and TRBJ2-5; the D is unclear. The CDR3 totals 14 residues. CDR1 is SGHNT, CDR2 YYREEE, per germline (reference sequence). Trimming removed 0 bases at V and 2 bases at J, with 8 bases between. The CDR3 nucleotides are TGTGCCAGCAGCTTGGCAGCAGGACAAGAGACCCAGTACTTC. Translated: CASSLAAGQETQYF.